This TCR beta chain was identified during a study of beta chain features in type 1 diabetes. The sample holds a few counts of this clone. V was cut by 7 bases and J by 0 bases, with 10 bases left in between. CDR1 is MNHNS, CDR2 SASEGT, per germline. The CDR3 has 14 amino acids. cDNA synthesis used the whole RNA isolate, giving expressed TCRB sequences. The data were produced by immunoSEQ multiplex PCR, yet TCRdb's version contains in-frame clones alone and is incomplete. This table has about 320,000 clones, 12% to 15% appearing once. What was sequenced was central memory CD4+ T cells from blood. The receptor's source is a man aged 30 to 45 in good health. The rearrangement uses TRBV6-1 and TRBJ2-4; D not resolved. The CDR3 DNA follows: TGTGCCAGCACAGAAACAATAGCCAAAAACATTCAGTACTTC. Amino acid sequence: CASTETIAKNIQYF.